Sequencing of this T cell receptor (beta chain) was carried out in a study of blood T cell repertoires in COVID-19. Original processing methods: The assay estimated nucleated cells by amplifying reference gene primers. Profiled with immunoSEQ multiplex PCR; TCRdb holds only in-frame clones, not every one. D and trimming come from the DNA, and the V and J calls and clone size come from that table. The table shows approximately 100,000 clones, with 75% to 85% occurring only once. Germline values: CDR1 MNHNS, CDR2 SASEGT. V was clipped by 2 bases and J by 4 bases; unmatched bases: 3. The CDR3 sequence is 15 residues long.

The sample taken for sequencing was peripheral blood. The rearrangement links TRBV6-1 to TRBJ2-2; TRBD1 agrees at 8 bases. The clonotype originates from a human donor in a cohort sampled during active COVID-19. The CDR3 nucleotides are TGTGCCAGCAGTGAATACACAGGGGGCACCGGGGAGCTGTTTTTT. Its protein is CASSEYTGGTGELFF.